The rows below give T cell receptor beta chains drawn from one sample of a study of blood T cell repertoires in COVID-19. Data came from immunoSEQ multiplex PCR; TCRdb stores just in-frame clones and leaves some out. Counted here are about 78,000 clones, around 91% occurring once; the ten biggest clones make up under 1.1%. The sequenced material came from peripheral blood. These receptors came from a woman in her 50s in a cohort sampled during active COVID-19. CDR3s leave out the opening cysteine and the closing phenylalanine or tryptophan. For some rows the clone size is stated as once, few or many, or as a class when expanded; others skip it.

>TRBV28|TRBJ2-5|-
ASSLRGGGWETQY
>TRBV27|TRBJ2-1|-
ASTPGTPSYNEQF
>TRBV6-5|TRBJ1-2|-
ASSYSTGGST
>TRBV6-9|TRBJ2-2|once
ATQGWGTGELF
>TRBV5-6|TRBJ2-1|-
ASYGVSSYNEQF
>TRBV19|TRBJ2-1|-
ASSIGAGGPGNEQF
>TRBV29-1|TRBJ2-1|-
SVEGEGRKQF
>TRBV9|TRBJ2-5|-
ASSVSPQGVGQETQY
>TRBV29-1|TRBJ1-4|-
SVAGQGGEKLF
>TRBV6-5|TRBJ2-1|once
ASRPGQDYNEQF
>TRBV28|TRBJ1-5|-
ASRTGLNQPQH
>TRBV18|TRBJ1-4|few
ASSPPTDVNEKLF
>TRBV29-1|TRBJ2-7|few
SAATLRTGRSAYEQY
>TRBV18|TRBJ2-5|once
ASSPSGRLGETQY
>TRBV7-6|TRBJ1-2|-
ASSSGQGGYT
>TRBV29-1|TRBJ1-1|-
SALKGAAEAF
>TRBV18|TRBJ1-5|-
ASSRGLGPQPQH
>TRBV12-5|TRBJ2-1|-
ASGFSTSRNSYNEQF
>TRBV28|TRBJ2-4|-
ASSAPRGRGKNIQY
>TRBV30|TRBJ1-3|-
AWSLAGANSGNTIY
>TRBV7-2|TRBJ2-7|-
ASSKGRDIGSYEQY
>TRBV3-1/TRBV3-2|TRBJ2-3|-
ASSLVSGLAGATLPTDTQY
>TRBV28|TRBJ2-1|-
ASSLAGVPYEQF
>TRBV7-9|TRBJ2-7|-
ASSLVARGYEQY
>TRBV7-3|TRBJ2-7|few
ASSLTQVSYEQY
>TRBV28|TRBJ1-2|-
ASMVSVSGYGYT
>TRBV19|TRBJ1-4|few
ASSRQPRNEKLF
>TRBV28|TRBJ1-6|-
ASSGQAPSPLH
>TRBV3-1/TRBV3-2|TRBJ1-4|-
ASSPVTGMVNEKLF
>TRBV10-2|TRBJ2-7|-
ASSEIAYEQY
>TRBV7-9|TRBJ2-6|-
ASSLSPPGANVLT
>TRBV6-4|TRBJ2-2|-
ASSEELAGGPGTGELF
>TRBV11-3|TRBJ1-5|-
ASSLGLEGANQPQH
>TRBV4-1|TRBJ2-6|-
ASSSQYSGANVLT
>TRBV28|TRBJ1-1|-
ASSLPAGDTEAF
>TRBV2|TRBJ2-7|-
ASSDAITIQTYEQY
>TRBV9|TRBJ2-1|-
ASSVEPTGEQF
>TRBV5-1|TRBJ1-1|-
ASRPGQGVGYTEAF
>TRBV7-2|TRBJ2-7|-
ASSLRRLAVNEQY
>TRBV10-1|TRBJ2-3|-
ASSEETTSPGTDTQY